This TCR beta chain was obtained from a study of blood T cell repertoires in COVID-19. Study summary: T cells, B-cell-depleted T cells, or PBMCs supplied cDNA or gDNA.

The study recruited people aged about 18 to 95 years across approximately 24 US areas. The CDR3 runs 11 residues. Trimming removed 4 bases at V and 7 bases at J, with 10 bases between. Per the germline V gene, CDR1 is DFQATT and CDR2 is SNEGSKA (reference sequence). Using immunoSEQ multiplex PCR, the repertoire was profiled, and TCRdb retains in-frame clones only, with some absent. The sample records 310,000 or so clones, over 80% being singletons. The chain links TRBV20-1 to TRBJ1-1, with D uncertain. Sequenced: PBMCs or T cells enriched from blood (not recorded which). The receptor was derived from a woman aged 18-29 years who had recovered from COVID-19. CDR3 sequence (DNA): TGCAGTGCTACACCCATCGGTGAAGCTTTCTTT. It is translated as CSATPIGEAFF.